The 14 T cell receptor beta chains below were found in one sample sequenced in a study of blood T cell repertoires in COVID-19. The table came from immunoSEQ multiplex PCR; TCRdb's copy has only in-frame clones and leaves some out. The top ten hold roughly a tenth of the sample, which has 200,000 or so clones, around four fifths seen once. Sequenced sample: peripheral blood. These receptors were obtained from a woman older than 75 with COVID-19, enrolled during active disease.

The chain carries TRBV4-1 and TRBJ2-2; D call uncertain. The germline V and J ends were trimmed by 0 bases and 8 bases, with 7 bases remaining between them. CDR1 and CDR2 (germline): MGHRA, YSYEKL. The CDR3 covers 13 residues. The CDR3 DNA reads as TGCGCCAGCAGCCAAGATTACGGGGGGGAGCTGTTTTTT. Translated: CASSQDYGGELFF.

For the CDR3, the DNA is TGTGCCAGCAGCGCAGGGCTGTCTACATGGGATGAGCAGTTCTTC. It yields the protein CASSAGLSTWDEQFF. The rearrangement uses TRBV7-9 and TRBJ2-1, with D tentatively TRBD1 (5 bases). V gave up 5 bases and J gave up 8 bases, with 19 bases separating them. The CDR3 is made up of 15 amino acids. Per germline, CDR1 SEHNR and CDR2 FQNEAQ (reference sequence).

This clone was seen a few times. The chain employs TRBV10-3 and TRBJ1-3; TRBD1 matches at 8 bases. The CDR3 has 16 residues. Germline trimming cut 4 bases from V and 5 bases from J; bases unmatched to any gene: 10. The germline V gene has CDR1 ENHRY and CDR2 SYGVKD. This chain's CDR3 is CAISGFDRGDRNTIYF. CDR3 bases: TGTGCCATCAGTGGTTTCGACAGGGGTGATAGAAACACCATATATTTT.

The chain links TRBV3-1 (or the pseudogene TRBV3-2) to TRBJ2-3; 10 bases align to TRBD2. Per the germline V gene, CDR1 is LGHDT and CDR2 is YNNKEL (reference sequence). J was trimmed by 4 bases and V by 5 bases; bases with no gene match: 9. The CDR3 totals 16 residues. The DNA of the CDR3 is TGTGCCAGCAGCGGCTGGGGCAGCGGGGGGGCAGATACGCAGTATTTT. It codes for CASSGWGSGGADTQYF.

The chain is built from TRBV2 and TRBJ2-7, with D unclear. There are 12 residues in the CDR3. V lost 6 bases and J 0 bases, leaving 6 bases between the germline ends. Germline-derived CDR1 and CDR2 are SNHLY and FYNNEI. The CDR3 DNA reads as TGTGCCAGCAGATATAGCTCCTACGAGCAGTACGTC. Encoded protein: CASRYSSYEQYV.

This clone was observed once. The chain has TRBV5-4 and TRBJ2-2, with D tentatively TRBD1 (6 bases). This CDR3 has 15 amino acids. The germline V gene encodes CDR1 SGHNT and CDR2 YYREEE (reference sequence). CDR3 sequence (DNA): TGTGCGATAGTAAGGGGGACCCCGGGCACCGGGGAGCTGTTTTTT. This translates into CAIVRGTPGTGELFF.

In its sample, this clone was seen a few times. The CDR3 DNA reads TGTGCCAGTAGTATAAGTACGTGGGGCGGAGCATCTGGCTACACCTTC. Residues: CASSISTWGGASGYTF. This sequence joins TRBV19 and TRBJ1-2; maybe TRBD1 (5 bases). V was trimmed by 2 bases and J by 7 bases, leaving 20 bases between them. The length of the CDR3 is 16 residues. Germline CDR1 reads LNHDA; CDR2 reads SQIVND (reference sequence).

The gene calls are TRBV11-2 and TRBJ2-1; D is possibly TRBD2 (5 bases). The germline V gene encodes CDR1 SGHAT and CDR2 FQNNGV. V was trimmed by 7 bases and J by 1 base, leaving 11 bases between them. This CDR3 is built from 14 residues. CDR3 in amino acids: CASTRALSYNEQFF. The CDR3 DNA reads as TGTGCCAGCACGAGGGCCCTTTCCTACAATGAGCAGTTCTTC.

V is TRBV7-2 and J is TRBJ2-3; 10 bases fit TRBD2. V lost 6 bases and J lost 5; bases outside the gene matches: 11. Germline V gives CDR1 SGHTA, CDR2 FQGNSA. This CDR3 is 16 amino acids long. As DNA, the CDR3 is TGTGCCAGCAGTTCTAGCGGGGGCAGAATTATAGATACGCAGTATTTT. Its translation is CASSSSGGRIIDTQYF.

The chain employs TRBV6-5 and TRBJ2-3, with 8 bases fitting TRBD2. Germline CDR1 and CDR2: MNHEY and SVGAGI. V shed 4 bases and J 5 bases; nucleotides not matched to a gene: 11. CDR3 length: 16 amino acids. CDR3 protein: CASSSGTAGGKDTQYF. DNA for the CDR3: TGTGCCAGCAGTTCGGGGACGGCGGGGGGCAAAGATACGCAGTATTTT.

The chain joins TRBV25-1 to TRBJ1-1; possible D gene TRBD1, 6 bases. The CDR3 has 13 residues. With 6 bases removed from V and 1 base from J, the gap between germline ends came to 9 bases. The germline V gene encodes CDR1 MGHDK and CDR2 SYGVNS. CDR3 residues: CASSQGSNTEAFF. The CDR3 region has the DNA TGTGCCAGCAGCCAGGGGTCGAACACTGAAGCTTTCTTT. The entire variable domain, with the rest obtained from reference TRBV25-1 and TRBJ1-1, is as follows: EADIYQTPRYLVIGTGKKITLECSQTMGHDKMYWYQQDPGMELHLIHYSYGVNSTEKGDLSSESTVSRIRTEHFPLTLESARPSHTSQYLCASSQGSNTEAFFGQGTRLTVV.

The chain carries TRBV7-5 and TRBJ1-2; the table's D call, TRBD1, was not checked against the DNA. TRBV7-5 is given as a pseudogene. This CDR3 is 17 amino acids long. DNA of the CDR3: TGTGTCAGAAGCCTTCCCGGGACAGTTATATATAACTATGGCTACACCTTC. Its translation is CVRSLPGTVIYNYGYTF.

The chain carries TRBV9 and TRBJ1-2, with D perhaps TRBD1 (5 bases). Trimming stripped 2 bases from V and 8 bases from J, with 19 bases between. Germline V gene lookup returns CDR1 SGDLS and CDR2 YYNGEE. This CDR3 spans 15 amino acids. In DNA, the CDR3 is TGTGCCAGCAGCGTTAGCTCAGGGTTCCCAGGCGGCTACACCTTC. Amino acid sequence: CASSVSSGFPGGYTF.

The rearrangement uses TRBV6-6 and TRBJ1-2; D might be TRBD1 (5 bases). V lost 0 bases and J lost 10, with 12 bases in between. The germline V gene encodes CDR1 MNHNY and CDR2 SVGAGI (reference sequence). The CDR3 totals 13 residues. The CDR3 is CASSYSTGGDYTF. CDR3 DNA sequence: TGTGCCAGCAGTTACTCGACGGGAGGGGACTACACCTTC.